This entry describes one TCR beta chain. The data belong to a study of cytomegalovirus exposure and HLA in healthy donors. Germline V gene lookup returns CDR1 SQVTM and CDR2 ANQGSEA. This CDR3 is 16 amino acids long. V lost 5 bases and J 3 bases, leaving 20 bases between the germline ends. PCR primers comprised 60 Vbeta and 13 Jbeta primers. Per the original methods: Roughly 11 million shared chains were among around 80 million unique TCR beta chains counted in a later analysis. Libraries were prepared by immunoSEQ multiplex PCR; TCRdb keeps only in-frame clonotypes and omits some of them. D and trimming come from the DNA, and the V and J calls and clone size come from that table. The sample holds over 150,000 clones, about 72% seen once.

The clonotype originates from a man aged 30 to 39 in good health and CMV-seropositive. Sequencing used PBMCs. This chain links TRBV29-1 with TRBJ2-1; D perhaps matches TRBD1 (7 bases). This CDR3 is CSVRRGTENYYNEQFF. In DNA, the CDR3 is TGCAGCGTTCGACGGGGGACAGAGAACTACTACAATGAGCAGTTCTTC.